This T cell receptor beta chain was captured in a study of vaccination and CD4 T cells after COVID-19. The treatment was: roughly ten-day PBMC culture with coronavirus spike peptide pools or control peptides (ViraFEST assay). The CDR3 spans 14 residues. The germline gives CDR1 DFQATT, CDR2 SNEGSKA (reference sequence). The junction had 5 bases not matched to a gene; V was cut back by 3 bases and J by 1 base. Sequencing of cultured CD4+ T cell DNA used the Oncomine TCR Beta short-read assay. TCRdb reanalysed the PCR reads using MiXCR and keeps one entry per CDR3 protein. The sample shows 12,000 to 15,000 distinct CDR3 sequences, about 29% of them seen only once. Regarding this clonotype: Its specificity is not known.

The sequence was obtained from a human donor with COVID-19. The sample taken for sequencing was cultured CD4+ T cells from blood. The chain has TRBV20-1 and TRBJ1-1; TRBD1 agrees at 7 bases. CDR3 coding DNA: TGCAGTGCTAGCAAGGGGGCCCCGAACACTGAAGCTTTCTTT. It codes for CSASKGAPNTEAFF.